A single T cell receptor (beta chain) is shown here with its context. Antigen: not known. Genomic DNA in a quantity of around 2 micrograms was derived from cryopreserved PBMCs for TCR beta libraries. This specimen comes from a study of cytotoxic CD8 clonotypes in ibrutinib-treated CLL. Looking at the study overall: Average yields of about 260,000 productive templates and 75,000 to 100,000 productive rearrangements characterized the samples. Study-wide results and caveats: Clonality climbed at ibrutinib response, then dropped toward baseline at progression.

The table came from immunoSEQ multiplex PCR; TCRdb's copy has only in-frame clones and leaves some out. The data contain roughly 170,000 clones, approximately 84% of them singletons. With V trimmed by 0 bases and J by 0 bases, 5 bases remained unmatched. Germline assignment: CDR1 KGHSH and CDR2 LQKENI. The CDR3 covers 18 residues. V gene TRBV18 combines with J gene TRBJ2-7, with 13 bases lining up with TRBD2. Sequencing was performed on PBMCs, taken after 24 months of ibrutinib treatment. The sequence was obtained from a human donor with chronic lymphocytic leukemia. In nucleotides, the CDR3 is TGTGCCAGCTCACCACCGCCCGGACTAGCGGGAGCCTCCTACGAGCAGTACTTC. Protein: CASSPPPGLAGASYEQYF. Supplemented by reference TRBV18 and TRBJ2-7, the full variable domain reads NAGVMQNPRHLVRRRGQEARLRCSPMKGHSHVYWYRQLPEEGLKFMVYLQKENIIDESGMPKERFSAEFPKEGPSILRIQQVVRGDSAAYFCASSPPPGLAGASYEQYFGPGTRLTVT.